This T cell receptor beta chain comes out of a study of T cells after yellow fever vaccination. This clonotype was seen at least ten times. One entry per CDR3 protein results from TCRdb running MiXCR on the 5' RACE reads. The profile shows some 220,000 distinct CDR3 sequences, approximately 3.2% of them singletons. CDR3 length: 10 amino acids. The V gene's germline CDR1 is MGHDK and CDR2 SYGVNS. Trimming pared 0 bases from V and 6 bases from J, leaving 0 bases between. Material: CD4+ T cells sorted from PBMCs, obtained 10 days after the yellow fever booster vaccination. The sequence came from a man aged 18-30 years who received the YFV17D yellow fever vaccine. The chain recombines TRBV25-1 with TRBJ2-7; D is uncertain. Here the CDR3 reads CASSEYEQYF. The CDR3 DNA sequence: TGTGCCAGCAGTGAATACGAGCAGTACTTC.